This T cell receptor beta chain was observed in a study of regulatory T cells in long-lasting Graves disease. Turning to the study itself: A definition of persistent Graves' disease required over 5 years of antithyroid drugs plus positive TSH receptor antibodies.

Trimming at V came to 5 bases and at J to 2 bases, leaving 3 bases not matched to a gene. CDR3 size: 15 residues. Germline CDR1 SGHAT, CDR2 FQNNGV. Arm-PCR with iRepertoire HTBI primers amplified the CDR3 regions for these TCR beta libraries. One entry per CDR3 protein, called by TCRdb with MiXCR from the multiplex PCR reads. This sample has approximately 360,000 distinct CDR3 sequences, with roughly 24% found just once. Time point denoted: persistent/refractory GD, antithyroid drugs over 5 years with positive TRAb. Construction of the TCR library relied on RNA isolated from PBMCs. The receptor was derived from a middle-aged woman with Graves disease. The chain carries TRBV11-2 and TRBJ2-3, with 11 bases matching TRBD2. Here the sequenced sample was peripheral blood mononuclear cells (PBMCs), taken when the disease was refractory, from a patient treated with antithyroid drugs. CDR3 nucleotide sequence: TGTGCCAGCAGCCCACTAGCGGGAGACACAGATACGCAGTATTTT. Its translation is CASSPLAGDTDTQYF.